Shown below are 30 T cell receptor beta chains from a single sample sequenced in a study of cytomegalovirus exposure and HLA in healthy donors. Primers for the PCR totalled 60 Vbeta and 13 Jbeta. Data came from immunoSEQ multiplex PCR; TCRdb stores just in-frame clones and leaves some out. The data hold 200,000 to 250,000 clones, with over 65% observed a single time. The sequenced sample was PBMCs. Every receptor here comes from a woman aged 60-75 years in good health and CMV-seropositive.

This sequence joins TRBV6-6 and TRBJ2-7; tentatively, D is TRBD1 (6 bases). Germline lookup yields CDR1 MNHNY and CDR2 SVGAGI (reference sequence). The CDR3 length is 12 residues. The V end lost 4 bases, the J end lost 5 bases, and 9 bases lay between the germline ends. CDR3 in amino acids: CASSLQGNEQYF. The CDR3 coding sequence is TGTGCCAGCAGTTTACAGGGCAACGAGCAGTACTTC.

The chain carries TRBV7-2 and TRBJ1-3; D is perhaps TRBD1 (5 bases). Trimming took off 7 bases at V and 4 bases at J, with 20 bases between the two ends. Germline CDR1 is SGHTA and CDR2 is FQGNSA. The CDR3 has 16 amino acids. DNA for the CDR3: TGTGCCAGCACCGATGGGGGGGAGGGAGAAGGAAACACCATATATTTT. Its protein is CASTDGGEGEGNTIYF.

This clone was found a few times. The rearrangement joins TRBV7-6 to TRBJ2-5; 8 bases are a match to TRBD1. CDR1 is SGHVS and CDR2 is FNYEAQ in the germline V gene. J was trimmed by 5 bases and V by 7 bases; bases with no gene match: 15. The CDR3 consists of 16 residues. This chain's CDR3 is CASKNSGTGWGETQYF. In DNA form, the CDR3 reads TGTGCCAGCAAGAACTCCGGGACAGGTTGGGGGGAGACCCAGTACTTC.

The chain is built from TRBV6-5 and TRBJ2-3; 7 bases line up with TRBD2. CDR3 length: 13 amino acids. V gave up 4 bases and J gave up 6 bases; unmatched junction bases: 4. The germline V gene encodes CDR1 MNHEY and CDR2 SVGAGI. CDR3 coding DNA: TGTGCCAGCAGTTCGCTAGCGGCGGATACGCAGTATTTT. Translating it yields CASSSLAADTQYF.

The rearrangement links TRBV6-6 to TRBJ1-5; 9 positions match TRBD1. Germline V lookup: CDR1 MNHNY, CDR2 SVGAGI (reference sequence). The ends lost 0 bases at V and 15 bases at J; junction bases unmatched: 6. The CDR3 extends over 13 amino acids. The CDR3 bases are TGTGCCAGCAGTTACTCGGGACAGGGAGGTTTGCATTTT. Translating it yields CASSYSGQGGLHF.

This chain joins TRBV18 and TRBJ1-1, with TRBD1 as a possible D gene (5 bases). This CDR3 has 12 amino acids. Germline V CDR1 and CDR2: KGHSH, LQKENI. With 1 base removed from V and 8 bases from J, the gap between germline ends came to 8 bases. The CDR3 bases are TGTGCCAGCTCACCACTGGAGGGGGAAGCTTTCTTT. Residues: CASSPLEGEAFF.

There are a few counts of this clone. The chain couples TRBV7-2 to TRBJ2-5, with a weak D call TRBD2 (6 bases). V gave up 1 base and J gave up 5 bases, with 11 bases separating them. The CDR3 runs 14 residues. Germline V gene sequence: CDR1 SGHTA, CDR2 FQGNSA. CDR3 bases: TGTGCCAGCAGCTTAGGACCAGGGAGGGAGACCCAGTACTTC. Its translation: CASSLGPGRETQYF.

DNA for the CDR3: TGTGCCAGCAGCTTAAACCCACTCACCCAAGAGACCCAGTACTTC. Translation gives CASSLNPLTQETQYF. V and J are TRBV7-9 and TRBJ2-5; D remains ambiguous. CDR3 size: 15 residues. V was trimmed by 2 bases and J by 1 base, leaving 11 bases between them. Per germline, CDR1 SEHNR and CDR2 FQNEAQ (reference sequence).

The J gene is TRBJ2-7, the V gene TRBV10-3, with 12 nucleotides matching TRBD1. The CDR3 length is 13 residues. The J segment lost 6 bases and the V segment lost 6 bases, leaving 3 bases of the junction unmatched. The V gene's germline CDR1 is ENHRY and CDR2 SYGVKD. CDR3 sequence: CAIRGQGAIEQYF. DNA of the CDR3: TGTGCCATCAGGGGACAGGGGGCAATCGAGCAGTACTTC.

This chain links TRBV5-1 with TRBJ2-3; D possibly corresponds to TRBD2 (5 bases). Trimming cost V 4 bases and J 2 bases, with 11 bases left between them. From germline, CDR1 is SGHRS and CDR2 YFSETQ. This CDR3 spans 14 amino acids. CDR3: CASSAGPNTDTQYF. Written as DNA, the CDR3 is TGCGCCAGCAGCGCGGGCCCAAACACAGATACGCAGTATTTT.

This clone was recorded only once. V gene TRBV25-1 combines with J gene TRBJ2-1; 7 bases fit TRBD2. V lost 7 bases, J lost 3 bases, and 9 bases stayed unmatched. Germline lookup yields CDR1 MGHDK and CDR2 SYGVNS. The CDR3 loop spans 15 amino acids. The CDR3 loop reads CASTTPGGGYNEQFF. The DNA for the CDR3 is TGTGCCAGCACCACCCCGGGGGGAGGCTACAATGAGCAGTTCTTC.

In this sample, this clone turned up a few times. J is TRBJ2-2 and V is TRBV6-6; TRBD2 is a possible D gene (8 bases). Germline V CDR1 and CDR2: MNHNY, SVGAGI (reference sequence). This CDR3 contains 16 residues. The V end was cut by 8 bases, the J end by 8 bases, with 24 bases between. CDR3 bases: TGTGCCAGCGGCGAAAATTTCGGGAGGGGGCATGGGGAGCTGTTTTTT. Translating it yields CASGENFGRGHGELFF.

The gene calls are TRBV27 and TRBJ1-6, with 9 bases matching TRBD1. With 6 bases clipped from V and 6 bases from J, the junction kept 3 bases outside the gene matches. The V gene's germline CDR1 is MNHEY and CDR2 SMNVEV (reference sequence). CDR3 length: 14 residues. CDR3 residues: CASSDRGFNSPLHF. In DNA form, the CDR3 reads TGTGCCAGCAGCGACAGGGGGTTTAATTCACCCCTCCACTTT.

The CDR3 DNA sequence: TGCGCCAGCAGCGGAGGGGACAGGGGCTACTATGGCTACACCTTC. Translation gives CASSGGDRGYYGYTF. The J gene is TRBJ1-2, the V gene TRBV5-1; TRBD1 matches 10 bases. CDR1 SGHRS and CDR2 YFSETQ come from the germline V gene. The CDR3 contains 15 residues. V was clipped by 4 bases and J by 3 bases; unmatched bases: 6.

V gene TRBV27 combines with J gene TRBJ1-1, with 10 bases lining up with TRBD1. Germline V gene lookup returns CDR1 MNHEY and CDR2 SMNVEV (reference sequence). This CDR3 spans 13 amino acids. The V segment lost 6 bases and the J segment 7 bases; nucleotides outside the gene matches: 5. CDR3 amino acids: CASRRQGAIEAFF. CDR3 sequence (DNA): TGTGCCAGCAGAAGACAGGGGGCGATTGAAGCTTTCTTT.

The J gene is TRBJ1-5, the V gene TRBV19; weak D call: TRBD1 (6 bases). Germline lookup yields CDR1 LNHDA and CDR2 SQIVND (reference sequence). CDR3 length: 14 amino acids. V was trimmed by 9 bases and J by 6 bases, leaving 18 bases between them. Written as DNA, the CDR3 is TGTGCCAGCCGGTGGGGGGGCTCTGGTCAGCCCCAGCATTTT. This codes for CASRWGGSGQPQHF.

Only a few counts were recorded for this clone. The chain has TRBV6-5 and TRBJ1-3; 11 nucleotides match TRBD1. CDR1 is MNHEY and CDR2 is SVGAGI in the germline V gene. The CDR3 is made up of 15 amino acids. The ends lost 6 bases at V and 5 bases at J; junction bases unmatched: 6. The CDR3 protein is CASSSGQGGRNTIYF. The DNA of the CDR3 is TGTGCCAGCAGCTCGGGACAGGGGGGAAGAAACACCATATATTTT.

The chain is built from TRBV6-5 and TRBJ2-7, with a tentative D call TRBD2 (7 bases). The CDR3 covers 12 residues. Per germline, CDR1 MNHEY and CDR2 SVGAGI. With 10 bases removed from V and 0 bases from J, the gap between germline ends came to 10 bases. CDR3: CATRGASYEQYF. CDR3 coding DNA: TGTGCCACCCGGGGGGCCTCCTACGAGCAGTACTTC.

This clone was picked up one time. CDR3 in amino acids: CAISESHSGSYEQYF. As DNA, the CDR3 is TGTGCCATCAGTGAGTCGCACAGCGGGAGCTACGAGCAGTACTTC. The J gene is TRBJ2-7, the V gene TRBV10-3, with 8 bases that match TRBD2. Losses at the gene ends were 0 bases for V and 3 bases for J; bases not matched to a gene: 4. The germline V gene encodes CDR1 ENHRY and CDR2 SYGVKD. CDR3 length: 15 residues.

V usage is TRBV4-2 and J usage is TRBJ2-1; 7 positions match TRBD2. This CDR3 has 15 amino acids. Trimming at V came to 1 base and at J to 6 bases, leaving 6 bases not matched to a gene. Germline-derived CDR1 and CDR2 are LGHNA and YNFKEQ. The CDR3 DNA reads TGTGCCAGCAGCCAAGTCCCTCTAGCGGCCAATGAGCAGTTCTTC. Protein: CASSQVPLAANEQFF.

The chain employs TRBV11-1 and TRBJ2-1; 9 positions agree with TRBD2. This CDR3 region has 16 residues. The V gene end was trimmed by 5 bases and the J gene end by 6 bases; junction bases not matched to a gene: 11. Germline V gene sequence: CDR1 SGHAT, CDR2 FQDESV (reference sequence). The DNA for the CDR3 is TGTGCCAGCAGCCTTACCGGGACTAGCTTACGCAATGAGCAGTTCTTC. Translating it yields CASSLTGTSLRNEQFF.

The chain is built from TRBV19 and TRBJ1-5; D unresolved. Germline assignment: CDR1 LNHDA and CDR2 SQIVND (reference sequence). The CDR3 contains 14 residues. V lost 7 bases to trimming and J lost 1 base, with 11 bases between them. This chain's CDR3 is CASTPHLSNQPQHF. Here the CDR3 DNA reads TGTGCCAGTACTCCCCACTTGAGCAATCAGCCCCAGCATTTT.

CDR3 amino acids: CASSFLGTANTEAFF. Here the CDR3 DNA reads TGTGCCAGCTCCTTCCTCGGGACAGCCAACACTGAAGCTTTCTTT. This sequence joins TRBV18 and TRBJ1-1; 7 bases map to TRBD1. This CDR3 region has 15 residues. The trim removed 6 bases at V and 2 bases at J, leaving 9 bases unmatched. Germline CDR1 is KGHSH and CDR2 is LQKENI.

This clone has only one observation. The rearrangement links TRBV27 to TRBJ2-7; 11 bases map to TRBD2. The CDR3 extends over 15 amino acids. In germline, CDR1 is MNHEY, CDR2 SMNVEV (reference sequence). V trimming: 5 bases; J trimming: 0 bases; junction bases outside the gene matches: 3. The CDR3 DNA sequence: TGTGCCAGCAGTACTAGCGGGAGCGGCTCCTACGAGCAGTACTTC. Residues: CASSTSGSGSYEQYF.

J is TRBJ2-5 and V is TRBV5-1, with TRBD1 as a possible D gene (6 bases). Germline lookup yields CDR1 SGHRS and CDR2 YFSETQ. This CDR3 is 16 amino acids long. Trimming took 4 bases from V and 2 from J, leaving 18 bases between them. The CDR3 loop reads CASSASQGRGQETQYF. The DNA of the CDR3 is TGCGCCAGCAGCGCCTCACAGGGACGAGGGCAAGAGACCCAGTACTTC.

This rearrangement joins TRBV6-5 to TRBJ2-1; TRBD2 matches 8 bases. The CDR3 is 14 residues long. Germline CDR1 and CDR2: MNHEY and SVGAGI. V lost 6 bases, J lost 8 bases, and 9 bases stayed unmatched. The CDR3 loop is CASRPGRAGDEQFF. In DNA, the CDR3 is TGTGCCAGCAGACCCGGGAGGGCAGGGGATGAGCAGTTCTTC.

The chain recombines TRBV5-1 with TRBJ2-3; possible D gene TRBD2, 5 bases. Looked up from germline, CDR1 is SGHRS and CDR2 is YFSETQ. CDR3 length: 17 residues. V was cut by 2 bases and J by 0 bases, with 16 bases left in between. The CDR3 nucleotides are TGCGCCAGCAGCTTTTGGGGTGCGGGCCCTAGCACAGATACGCAGTATTTT. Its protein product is CASSFWGAGPSTDTQYF.

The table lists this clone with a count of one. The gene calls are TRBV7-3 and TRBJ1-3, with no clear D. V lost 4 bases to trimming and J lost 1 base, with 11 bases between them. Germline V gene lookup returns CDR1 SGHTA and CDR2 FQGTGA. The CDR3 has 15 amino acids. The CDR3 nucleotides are TGTGCCAGCAGCTCGTACGGGGATTCTGGAAACACCATATATTTT. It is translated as CASSSYGDSGNTIYF.

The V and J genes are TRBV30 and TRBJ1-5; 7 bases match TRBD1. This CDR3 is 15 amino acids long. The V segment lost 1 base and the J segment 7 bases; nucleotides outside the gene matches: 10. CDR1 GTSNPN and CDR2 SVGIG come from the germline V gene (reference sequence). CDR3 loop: CAWSGDSVQGQPQHF. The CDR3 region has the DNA TGTGCCTGGAGTGGGGACAGCGTTCAGGGGCAGCCCCAGCATTTT.

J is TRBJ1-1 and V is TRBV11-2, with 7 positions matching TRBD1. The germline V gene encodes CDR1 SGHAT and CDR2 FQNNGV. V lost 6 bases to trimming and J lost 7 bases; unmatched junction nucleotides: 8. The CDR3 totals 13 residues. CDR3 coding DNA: TGTGCCAGCAGTTTTTTTGGGACAGATGAAGCTTTCTTT. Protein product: CASSFFGTDEAFF.